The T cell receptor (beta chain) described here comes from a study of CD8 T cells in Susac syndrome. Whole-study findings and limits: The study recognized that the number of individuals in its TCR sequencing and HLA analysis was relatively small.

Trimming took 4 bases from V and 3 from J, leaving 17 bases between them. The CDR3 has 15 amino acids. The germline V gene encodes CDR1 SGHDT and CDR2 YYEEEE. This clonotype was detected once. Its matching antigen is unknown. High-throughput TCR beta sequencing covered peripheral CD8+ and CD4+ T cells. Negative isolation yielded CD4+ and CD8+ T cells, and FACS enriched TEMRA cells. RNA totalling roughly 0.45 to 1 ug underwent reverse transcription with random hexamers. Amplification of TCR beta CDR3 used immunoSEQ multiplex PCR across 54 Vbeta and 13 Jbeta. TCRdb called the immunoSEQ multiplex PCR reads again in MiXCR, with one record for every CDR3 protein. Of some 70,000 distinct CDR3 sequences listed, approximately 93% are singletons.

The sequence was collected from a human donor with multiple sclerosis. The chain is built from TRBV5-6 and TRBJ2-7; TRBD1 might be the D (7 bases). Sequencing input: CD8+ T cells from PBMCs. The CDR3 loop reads CASSPRWQGGYEQYF. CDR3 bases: TGTGCCAGCAGCCCCCGGTGGCAGGGGGGCTACGAGCAGTACTTC.